This TCR beta chain was recorded in a study of cytomegalovirus exposure and HLA in healthy donors. This clone was detected only a few times. Its cognate antigen is unknown. Amplification used 60 Vbeta primers and 13 Jbeta primers. Measured with immunoSEQ multiplex PCR; TCRdb has only the in-frame clones, and not every one. The data contain roughly 140,000 clones, 75% to 80% of them singletons. General study points: The authors judged a highly shared variant cluster likely a sequencing artifact. Some public TCRs appeared in many individuals, while most sequences were rare. Later examination showed HLA-associated TCR beta chains had greater clonal expansion than equally common others.

This CDR3 has 13 residues. The germline V gene encodes CDR1 SGHTS and CDR2 YDEGEE. Trimming stripped 3 bases from V and 7 bases from J, with 11 bases between. The specimen sequenced was PBMCs. The rearrangement links TRBV5-8 to TRBJ1-5, with a weak D call TRBD1 (5 bases). This sequence originates from a woman in her 50s in good health and CMV-seronegative. CDR3: CASSSLKGQPQHF. CDR3 nucleotide sequence: TGTGCCAGCAGCTCGCTAAAGGGGCAGCCCCAGCATTTT.